This is a list of T cell receptor beta chains from one sample in a study of blood T cell repertoires in COVID-19. TCRdb keeps only in-frame clones here, not all; method: immunoSEQ multiplex PCR. The sample yields some 390,000 clones, 89% seen once. Sequencing was done on a sample of peripheral blood. The receptors stem from a woman between 40 and 50 years old with COVID-19, enrolled during active disease. Each CDR3 is given with its conserved first and last residue. A D gene is named only where the DNA matches it firmly. Not all rows give a size; the values are once, few, many and, for expanded clones, a class.

j_call: TRBJ2-7
clone_size: .
d_call: .
v_call: TRBV15
cdr3_aa: CATSRDLREQYF
cdr3_nt: TGTGCCACCAGCAGGGATTTGAGGGAGCAGTACTTC

j_call: TRBJ1-2
clone_size: .
d_call: .
v_call: TRBV24-1
cdr3_aa: CATSARDKTNYGYTF
cdr3_nt: TGTGCCACCAGTGCCCGGGATAAGACTAACTATGGCTACACCTTC

j_call: TRBJ1-2
clone_size: .
d_call: .
v_call: TRBV7-9
cdr3_aa: CASSFSRAALPNYGYTF
cdr3_nt: TGTGCCAGCAGCTTTTCCAGGGCAGCGTTACCCAACTATGGCTACACCTTC

j_call: TRBJ2-5
clone_size: .
d_call: .
v_call: TRBV3-1/TRBV3-2
cdr3_aa: CASSPLAMGETQYF
cdr3_nt: TGTGCCAGCAGCCCTCTAGCGATGGGAGAGACCCAGTACTTC

j_call: TRBJ1-1
clone_size: .
d_call: .
v_call: TRBV18
cdr3_aa: CASSLNRVEAFF
cdr3_nt: TGTGCCAGCTCACTAAACAGGGTTGAAGCTTTCTTT

j_call: TRBJ2-2
clone_size: .
d_call: .
v_call: TRBV7-8
cdr3_aa: CASSLARRITGELFF
cdr3_nt: TGTGCCAGCAGCTTAGCACGCAGGATTACCGGGGAGCTGTTTTTT

j_call: TRBJ2-3
clone_size: once
d_call: TRBD1
v_call: TRBV5-1
cdr3_aa: CASSSRTGDGTDTQYF
cdr3_nt: TGCGCCAGCAGCTCCAGGACAGGGGATGGCACAGATACGCAGTATTTT

j_call: TRBJ2-7
clone_size: once
d_call: .
v_call: TRBV6-5
cdr3_aa: CASSYSRGGWGEQYF
cdr3_nt: TGTGCCAGCAGTTACTCGAGAGGGGGTTGGGGCGAGCAGTACTTC

j_call: TRBJ1-6
clone_size: once
d_call: TRBD1
v_call: TRBV9
cdr3_aa: CASSVDGQGGTPLHF
cdr3_nt: TGTGCCAGCAGCGTAGATGGTCAGGGGGGAACACCCCTCCACTTT

j_call: TRBJ2-7
clone_size: .
d_call: .
v_call: TRBV5-4
cdr3_aa: CASSLGAGYSYEQYF
cdr3_nt: TGTGCCAGCAGCTTGGGTGCGGGCTACTCCTACGAGCAGTACTTC

j_call: TRBJ1-5
clone_size: .
d_call: .
v_call: TRBV6-2/TRBV6-3
cdr3_aa: CASSYGQDYQPQHF
cdr3_nt: TGTGCCAGCAGTTACGGCCAAGATTATCAGCCCCAGCATTTT

j_call: TRBJ1-3
clone_size: .
d_call: .
v_call: TRBV25-1
cdr3_aa: CASSGGRGSFGGNTIYF
cdr3_nt: TGTGCCAGCAGTGGGGGGCGTGGCAGTTTCGGTGGAAACACCATATATTTT

j_call: TRBJ1-1
clone_size: .
d_call: .
v_call: TRBV28
cdr3_aa: CASSLNIYEAFF
cdr3_nt: TGTGCCAGCAGTTTAAATATCTATGAAGCTTTCTTT

j_call: TRBJ1-5
clone_size: .
d_call: TRBD1
v_call: TRBV10-1
cdr3_aa: CASIAGGSNQPQHF
cdr3_nt: TGCGCCAGCATAGCAGGGGGCAGCAATCAGCCCCAGCATTTT

j_call: TRBJ2-2
clone_size: .
d_call: .
v_call: TRBV5-1
cdr3_aa: CASRSTANTGELFF
cdr3_nt: TGCGCCAGCAGATCTACGGCGAACACCGGGGAGCTGTTTTTT

j_call: TRBJ2-7
clone_size: .
d_call: TRBD2
v_call: TRBV5-1
cdr3_aa: CASSLGPLAGEGEQYF
cdr3_nt: TGCGCCAGCAGCTTGGGGCCTTTAGCGGGAGAGGGCGAGCAGTACTTC

j_call: TRBJ1-6
clone_size: .
d_call: .
v_call: TRBV28
cdr3_aa: CASGLTDSPLHF
cdr3_nt: TGTGCCTCGGGACTTACGGATTCACCCCTCCACTTT

j_call: TRBJ1-5
clone_size: .
d_call: TRBD1
v_call: TRBV6-5
cdr3_aa: CASRKTGPNQPQHF
cdr3_nt: TGTGCCAGCAGAAAGACAGGGCCAAATCAGCCCCAGCATTTT

j_call: TRBJ1-1
clone_size: .
d_call: TRBD1
v_call: TRBV6-5
cdr3_aa: CASSPGQGILTFF
cdr3_nt: TGTGCCAGCAGTCCGGGACAGGGGATTCTAACTTTCTTT

j_call: TRBJ2-7
clone_size: .
d_call: TRBD2
v_call: TRBV7-2
cdr3_aa: CASSPSLAGGGNEQYF
cdr3_nt: TGTGCCAGCAGCCCTAGCTTAGCGGGAGGAGGTAACGAGCAGTACTTC

j_call: TRBJ2-5
clone_size: .
d_call: TRBD1
v_call: TRBV28
cdr3_aa: CASRSGQGGSDGTQYF
cdr3_nt: TGTGCCAGCAGGTCGGGACAGGGCGGCTCTGATGGGACCCAGTACTTC

j_call: TRBJ2-1
clone_size: .
d_call: TRBD1
v_call: TRBV12-3/TRBV12-4
cdr3_aa: CASSFPGTGTFF
cdr3_nt: TGTGCCAGCAGTTTTCCGGGGACAGGGACGTTCTTC

j_call: TRBJ1-5
clone_size: .
d_call: .
v_call: TRBV6-5
cdr3_aa: CASSPNRVSQPQHF
cdr3_nt: TGTGCCAGCAGCCCGAACAGGGTCTCGCAGCCCCAGCATTTT

j_call: TRBJ1-4
clone_size: .
d_call: TRBD1
v_call: TRBV27
cdr3_aa: CASSLGTARWKLFF
cdr3_nt: TGTGCCAGCAGTTTGGGGACAGCCCGCTGGAAACTGTTTTTT

j_call: TRBJ2-1
clone_size: .
d_call: TRBD2
v_call: TRBV7-2
cdr3_aa: CASSIGTSGGNLFF
cdr3_nt: TGTGCCAGCAGCATAGGGACTAGCGGGGGGAATCTGTTCTTC

j_call: TRBJ2-7
clone_size: .
d_call: .
v_call: TRBV7-9
cdr3_aa: CASSPERNSYEQYF
cdr3_nt: TGTGCCAGCAGCCCCGAGAGGAACTCCTACGAGCAGTACTTC

j_call: TRBJ2-5
clone_size: .
d_call: .
v_call: TRBV7-2
cdr3_aa: CASSLEEGGSQYF
cdr3_nt: TGTGCCAGCAGCTTGGAGGAGGGTGGATCCCAGTACTTC

j_call: TRBJ2-3
clone_size: .
d_call: .
v_call: TRBV5-1
cdr3_aa: CASSTGRSTDTQYF
cdr3_nt: TGCGCCAGCAGTACAGGACGGAGCACAGATACGCAGTATTTT